The sample holds a few counts of the clone carrying this T cell receptor beta chain. TCRdb fed the 5' RACE reads into MiXCR, producing one record per CDR3 protein. The repertoire holds about 83,000 distinct CDR3 sequences, over 9.5% seen once, with around 8% in the top ten. This CDR3 is 15 amino acids long. CDR1 is LNHDA and CDR2 is SQIVND in the germline V gene (reference sequence). V was clipped by 5 bases and J by 2 bases, with 12 bases between them. This sample is part of a study of early T cells in non-severe SARS-CoV-2 infection. The source was whole blood, collected at baseline. The chain carries TRBV19 and TRBJ1-4; D call uncertain. The sequence derives from an adult who was a healthcare worker with PCR-confirmed SARS-CoV-2 infection or an uninfected control (not recorded which). The CDR3 region has the DNA TGTGCCAGTAGTTTTGGTCCGGGCACTAATGAAAAACTGTTTTTT. This encodes CASSFGPGTNEKLFF.